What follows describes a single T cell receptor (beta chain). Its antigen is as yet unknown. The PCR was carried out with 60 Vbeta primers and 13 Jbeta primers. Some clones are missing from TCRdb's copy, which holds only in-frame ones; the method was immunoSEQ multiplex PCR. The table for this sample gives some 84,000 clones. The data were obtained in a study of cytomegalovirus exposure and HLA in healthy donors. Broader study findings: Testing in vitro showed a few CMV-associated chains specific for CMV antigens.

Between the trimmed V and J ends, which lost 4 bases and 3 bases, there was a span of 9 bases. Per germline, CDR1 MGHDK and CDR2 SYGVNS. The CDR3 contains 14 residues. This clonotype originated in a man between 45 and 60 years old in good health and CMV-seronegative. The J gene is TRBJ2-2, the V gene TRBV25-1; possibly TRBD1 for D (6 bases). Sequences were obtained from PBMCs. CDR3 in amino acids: CASSVDRYTGELFF. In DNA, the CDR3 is TGTGCCAGCAGTGTGGACAGATACACCGGGGAGCTGTTTTTT. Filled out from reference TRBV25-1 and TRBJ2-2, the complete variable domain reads EADIYQTPRYLVIGTGKKITLECSQTMGHDKMYWYQQDPGMELHLIHYSYGVNSTEKGDLSSESTVSRIRTEHFPLTLESARPSHTSQYLCASSVDRYTGELFFGEGSRLTVL.